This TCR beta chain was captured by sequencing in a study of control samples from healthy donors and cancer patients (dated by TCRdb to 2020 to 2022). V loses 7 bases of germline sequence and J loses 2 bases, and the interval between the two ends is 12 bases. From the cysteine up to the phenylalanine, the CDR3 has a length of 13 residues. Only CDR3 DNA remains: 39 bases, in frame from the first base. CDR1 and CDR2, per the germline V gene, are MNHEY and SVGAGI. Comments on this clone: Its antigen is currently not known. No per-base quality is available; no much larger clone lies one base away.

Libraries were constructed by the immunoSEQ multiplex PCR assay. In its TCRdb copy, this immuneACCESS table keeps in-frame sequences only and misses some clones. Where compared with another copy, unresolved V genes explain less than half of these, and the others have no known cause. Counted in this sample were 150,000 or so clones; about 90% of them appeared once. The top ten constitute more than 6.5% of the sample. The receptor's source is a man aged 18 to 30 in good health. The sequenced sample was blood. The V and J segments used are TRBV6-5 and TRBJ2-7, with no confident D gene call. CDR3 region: CASTAGNPYEQYF. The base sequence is TGTGCCAGCACCGCTGGGAATCCCTACGAGCAGTACTTC.